Below, 28 T cell receptor beta chains from the same sample are listed, as sequenced in a study of radiation and T cells in renal cell carcinoma. Time point here: blood 2 weeks post-SBRT. Treatment denoted: 15 Gy SBRT to primary tumor, nephrectomy 4 weeks later. Some clones are missing from TCRdb's copy, which holds only in-frame ones; the method was immunoSEQ multiplex PCR. The sample yields about 130,000 clones, 88% seen once. The source material was blood, sampled from a patient whose treatment included radiotherapy and nephrectomy. Source of these receptors: a woman aged 70-85 years with renal cell carcinoma.

V is TRBV7-6 and J is TRBJ2-6; D is unresolved. Deletions cut 3 bases from V and 2 bases from J, with 8 bases between. There are 15 residues in the CDR3. From germline, CDR1 is SGHVS and CDR2 FNYEAQ. This CDR3 reads CASSFLQAGANVLTF. The CDR3 nucleotides read TGTGCCAGCAGCTTTTTACAAGCTGGGGCCAACGTCCTGACTTTC.

V is TRBV30 and J is TRBJ2-7, with D uncertain. The V end lost 0 bases, the J end lost 3 bases, and 3 bases lay between the germline ends. Germline-derived CDR1 and CDR2 are GTSNPN and SVGIG (reference sequence). This CDR3 contains 11 residues. The CDR3 DNA sequence: TGTGCCTGGAGTGTGGACTACGAGCAGTACTTC. As protein: CAWSVDYEQYF.

The V gene is TRBV30, the J gene TRBJ2-1; no clear D gene. Germline CDR1 GTSNPN, CDR2 SVGIG (reference sequence). V was pared by 4 bases and J by 5 bases, with 9 bases between. This CDR3 region has 12 residues. CDR3 region: CAWNAQHNEQFF. CDR3 coding DNA: TGTGCCTGGAATGCACAGCACAATGAGCAGTTCTTC.

The chain is built from TRBV14 and TRBJ1-2, with D hard to call. The CDR3 length is 14 residues. Germline V CDR1 and CDR2: SGHDN, FVKESK. Trimming stripped 0 bases from V and 8 bases from J, with 13 bases between. CDR3 sequence: CASSQDPGEEGYTF. In DNA form, the CDR3 reads TGTGCCAGCAGCCAAGATCCAGGCGAAGAAGGCTACACCTTC.

This clone was counted a few times. V gene TRBV28 combines with J gene TRBJ1-5; maybe TRBD1 (5 bases). Looked up from germline, CDR1 is MDHEN and CDR2 is SYDVKM. V was pared by 0 bases and J by 6 bases, with 12 bases between. This CDR3 is 15 amino acids long. Here the CDR3 reads CASSLWVEGTQPQHF. Written as DNA, the CDR3 is TGTGCCAGCAGTTTATGGGTAGAGGGGACTCAGCCCCAGCATTTT. Using reference TRBV28 and TRBJ1-5 for the parts outside the CDR3, the full variable domain is DVKVTQSSRYLVKRTGEKVFLECVQDMDHENMFWYRQDPGLGLRLIYFSYDVKMKEKGDIPEGYSVSREKKERFSLILESASTNQTSMYLCASSLWVEGTQPQHFGDGTRLSIL.

The genes are TRBV27 and TRBJ2-2; no reliable D call. V was shortened by 3 bases and J by 6 bases, with 8 bases between the two germline ends. CDR3 length equals 13 residues. In germline, CDR1 is MNHEY, CDR2 SMNVEV (reference sequence). This chain's CDR3 is CASSLATAGELFF. CDR3 coding DNA: TGTGCCAGCAGTTTGGCTACGGCCGGGGAGCTGTTTTTT.

The chain joins TRBV9 to TRBJ2-1; tentatively, D is TRBD2 (7 bases). The length of the CDR3 is 14 residues. Germline V gene sequence: CDR1 SGDLS, CDR2 YYNGEE. The V and J ends lost 4 bases and 7 bases respectively, with 15 bases between them. CDR3: CASSLGGLGNEQFF. CDR3 bases: TGTGCCAGCAGCCTGGGGGGGCTAGGTAATGAGCAGTTCTTC.

This chain uses TRBV29-1 with TRBJ1-3; 7 bases are shared with TRBD1. CDR1 is SQVTM, CDR2 ANQGSEA, per germline. V lost 7 bases to trimming and J lost 1 base; unmatched junction nucleotides: 4. The CDR3 sequence is 13 residues long. CDR3 amino acids: CSAMTGSGNTIYF. CDR3 in DNA: TGCAGCGCCATGACAGGGTCTGGAAACACCATATATTTT.

The chain employs TRBV25-1 and TRBJ1-6; TRBD1 might be the D (6 bases). CDR1 MGHDK and CDR2 SYGVNS come from the germline V gene. The germline V and J ends were trimmed by 8 bases and 8 bases, with 25 bases remaining between them. The CDR3 is made up of 17 amino acids. The CDR3 sequence: CASSPTLGLGAYSPLHF. DNA of the CDR3: TGTGCCAGCTCTCCCACTTTAGGGCTGGGGGCTTATTCACCCCTCCACTTT.

The chain recombines TRBV4-1 with TRBJ1-5; D perhaps matches TRBD1 (6 bases). Per the germline V gene, CDR1 is MGHRA and CDR2 is YSYEKL. The V end was cut by 3 bases, the J end by 3 bases, with 24 bases between. The CDR3 extends over 19 amino acids. The CDR3 region is CASSQVRVAGASNNQPQHF. In DNA, the CDR3 is TGCGCCAGCAGCCAGGTGCGTGTGGCGGGGGCCTCCAACAATCAGCCCCAGCATTTT.

This clone was found a few times. The chain has TRBV7-9 and TRBJ2-3; 10 bases are shared with TRBD2. This CDR3 has 15 residues. V was clipped by 3 bases and J by 6 bases; unmatched bases: 6. Germline V gene sequence: CDR1 SEHNR, CDR2 FQNEAQ (reference sequence). CDR3 sequence: CASSFGSGGPDTQYF. As DNA, the CDR3 is TGTGCCAGCAGCTTTGGTAGCGGGGGGCCGGATACGCAGTATTTT.

The chain uses TRBV10-2 and TRBJ1-3; D is perhaps TRBD1 (6 bases). CDR1 is WSHSY, CDR2 SAAADI, per germline. Trimming left V 0 bases short and J 4 bases short, with 10 bases between. CDR3 size: 15 residues. The CDR3 DNA is TGCGCCAGCAGTGAGTCCTGGGGGCAAGGAAACACCATATATTTT. It translates to CASSESWGQGNTIYF.

This chain uses TRBV5-4 with TRBJ1-1, with D possibly matching TRBD1 (5 bases). The CDR3 is 13 amino acids. Trimming took off 3 bases at V and 6 bases at J, with 12 bases between the two ends. Germline CDR1 reads SGHNT; CDR2 reads YYREEE (reference sequence). Here the CDR3 reads CASSSSGRPEAFF. CDR3 bases: TGTGCCAGCAGCTCCTCAGGGCGTCCTGAAGCTTTCTTT.

The V call is TRBV29-1, the J call TRBJ1-2; 10 bases match TRBD1. The germline gives CDR1 SQVTM, CDR2 ANQGSEA. There are 12 residues in the CDR3. V trimming: 6 bases; J trimming: 6 bases; junction bases outside the gene matches: 4. CDR3 region: CSVAGTGDGYTF. The CDR3 region has the DNA TGCAGCGTCGCCGGGACAGGGGATGGCTACACCTTC.

This rearrangement joins TRBV5-6 to TRBJ2-3, with 7 bases identical to TRBD2. CDR1 is SGHDT, CDR2 YYEEEE, per germline. The CDR3 sequence is 16 residues long. V shed 4 bases and J 0 bases; nucleotides not matched to a gene: 8. For the CDR3, the DNA is TGTGCCAGCAGCATGGGGGGGACGGGTAGCACAGATACGCAGTATTTT. This encodes CASSMGGTGSTDTQYF.

The V call is TRBV7-2, the J call TRBJ2-3; 10 nucleotides agree with TRBD1. The CDR3 runs 13 residues. CDR1 and CDR2 (germline): SGHTA, FQGNSA. Unmatched junction bases numbered 2, after V lost 6 bases and J lost 5 bases. CDR3 DNA: TGTGCCAGCAGAGGACAGGGGGAAGATACGCAGTATTTT. This sequence encodes CASRGQGEDTQYF.

The chain uses TRBV4-1 and TRBJ2-1, with a weak D call TRBD2 (5 bases). The V gene lost 1 base and the J gene lost 0 bases, with 13 bases spanning the gap. CDR1 MGHRA and CDR2 YSYEKL come from the germline V gene. The CDR3 runs to 17 residues. The CDR3 loop reads CASSQVDLGLSYNEQFF. The CDR3 bases are TGCGCCAGCAGCCAAGTTGATTTAGGACTCTCCTACAATGAGCAGTTCTTC.

The chain uses TRBV27 and TRBJ2-2; 7 bases are a match to TRBD1. CDR1 MNHEY and CDR2 SMNVEV come from the germline V gene (reference sequence). The J segment lost 6 bases and the V segment lost 3 bases, leaving 1 base of the junction unmatched. This CDR3 has 13 residues. In nucleotides, the CDR3 is TGTGCCAGCAGTTTCACAGGGGCCGGGGAGCTGTTTTTT. Its protein product is CASSFTGAGELFF.

The V and J genes are TRBV25-1 and TRBJ2-7; D ambiguous. Germline lookup yields CDR1 MGHDK and CDR2 SYGVNS. The CDR3 has 13 amino acids. V lost 4 bases and J 1 base, leaving 8 bases between the germline ends. CDR3 coding DNA: TGTGCCAGCAGTGTAGGGCGATCCTACGAGCAGTACTTC. Its protein product is CASSVGRSYEQYF.

The V call is TRBV7-2, the J call TRBJ1-1; 7 bases are shared with TRBD1. The trim removed 6 bases at V and 4 bases at J, leaving 11 bases unmatched. The CDR3 length is 15 residues. Germline CDR1 is SGHTA and CDR2 is FQGNSA. CDR3 region: CASSPWQGEVTEAFF. CDR3 in DNA: TGTGCCAGCAGTCCATGGCAGGGGGAGGTCACTGAAGCTTTCTTT.

CDR3 coding DNA: TGCGCCAGCAGCCATGGAATCGGGGCTGAAGCTTTCTTT. It encodes CASSHGIGAEAFF. This sequence joins TRBV4-3 and TRBJ1-1; unclear D gene. In germline, CDR1 is LGHNA, CDR2 YSLEER. Between the trimmed V and J ends, which lost 3 bases and 6 bases, there was a span of 11 bases. This CDR3 region has 13 residues.

The DNA of the CDR3 is TGTGCCAGCAGCTTGTGGGAAGGAAGGAACACCATATATTTT. Translated, it gives CASSLWEGRNTIYF. The rearrangement uses TRBV13 and TRBJ1-3; no firm D call. Trimming pared 3 bases from V and 7 bases from J, leaving 13 bases between. The germline V gene has CDR1 PRHDT and CDR2 FYEKMQ (reference sequence). CDR3 length: 14 residues.

The chain combines TRBV7-2 with TRBJ1-5; D ambiguous. Germline V gives CDR1 SGHTA, CDR2 FQGNSA. Trimming shortened V by 0 bases and J by 2 bases, and 8 bases separated the two germline ends. This CDR3 comprises 15 residues. The CDR3 region is CASSLATAGNQPQHF. The CDR3 nucleotides are TGTGCCAGCAGCTTAGCTACAGCAGGCAATCAGCCCCAGCATTTT.

About this clone itself: At one end the junction does not follow the germline gene, possibly because of a read error. V is TRBV7-2 and J is TRBJ2-1; TRBD2 matches at 12 bases. The CDR3 runs to 13 residues. CDR1 and CDR2 (germline): SGHTA, FQGNSA. The CDR3 DNA is TGTGCCAGCAGCCTAGCGGGGGGGAATGAGCAGTTCTTC. It translates to CASSLAGGNEQFF.

V is TRBV5-6 and J is TRBJ2-7; D is unclear. There are 12 residues in the CDR3. CDR1 SGHDT and CDR2 YYEEEE come from the germline V gene. Deletions cut 2 bases from V and 2 bases from J, with 5 bases between. The CDR3: CASSFTAYEQYF. In DNA, the CDR3 is TGTGCCAGCAGCTTTACTGCCTACGAGCAGTACTTC.

The gene calls are TRBV7-9 and TRBJ2-7, with 9 bases aligning to TRBD2. Germline assignment: CDR1 SEHNR and CDR2 FQNEAQ (reference sequence). V lost 4 bases and J lost 5; bases outside the gene matches: 9. This CDR3 is built from 15 residues. CDR3 DNA sequence: TGTGCCAGCAGCTCCTTAGCGGGAGTGACGGACGAGCAGTACTTC. Encoded protein: CASSSLAGVTDEQYF.

This clone appeared a single time. The V and J genes are TRBV7-2 and TRBJ2-7; 8 nucleotides line up with TRBD1. The CDR3 is 15 amino acids. CDR1 and CDR2 (germline): SGHTA, FQGNSA. The trim removed 3 bases at V and 5 bases at J, leaving 9 bases unmatched. CDR3 in DNA: TGTGCCAGCAGCTTTAGGCGACAGGGGAACGACGAGCAGTACTTC. It translates to CASSFRRQGNDEQYF.

The genes are TRBV2 and TRBJ2-3; D is possibly TRBD1 (5 bases). Per germline, CDR1 SNHLY and CDR2 FYNNEI. V was pared by 1 base and J by 2 bases, with 10 bases between. The CDR3 has 15 residues. CDR3 nucleotides: TGTGCCAGCAGTGAAGGGATCGGACACACAGATACGCAGTATTTT. Protein: CASSEGIGHTDTQYF.